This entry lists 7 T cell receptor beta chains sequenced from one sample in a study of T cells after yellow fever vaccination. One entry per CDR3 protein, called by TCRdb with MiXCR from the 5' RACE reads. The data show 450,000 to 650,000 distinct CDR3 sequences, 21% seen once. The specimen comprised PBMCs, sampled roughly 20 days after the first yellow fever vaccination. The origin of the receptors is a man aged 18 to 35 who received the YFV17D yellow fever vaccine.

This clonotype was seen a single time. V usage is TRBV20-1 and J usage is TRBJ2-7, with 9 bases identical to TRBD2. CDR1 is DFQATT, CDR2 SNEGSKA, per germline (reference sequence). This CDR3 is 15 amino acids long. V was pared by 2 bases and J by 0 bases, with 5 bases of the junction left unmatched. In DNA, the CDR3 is TGCAGTGCTAGAAAGACTAGCGGCGGCTCCTACGAGCAGTACGTC. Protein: CSARKTSGGSYEQYV.

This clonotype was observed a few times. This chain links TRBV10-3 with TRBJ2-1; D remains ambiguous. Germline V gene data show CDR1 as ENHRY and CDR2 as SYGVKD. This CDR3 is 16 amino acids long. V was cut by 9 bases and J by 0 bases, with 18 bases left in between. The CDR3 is CAITPDGSSSYNEQFF. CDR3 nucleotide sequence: TGTGCCATAACTCCGGACGGGTCCAGCTCCTACAATGAGCAGTTCTTC.

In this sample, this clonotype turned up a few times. The CDR3 loop is CASSQGHATEAFF. The CDR3 coding sequence is TGCGCCAGCAGCCAAGGTCACGCTACGGAAGCTTTCTTT. The chain carries TRBV4-1 and TRBJ1-1; D uncertain. CDR3 length: 13 amino acids. The germline CDR1 and CDR2 sequences are MGHRA and YSYEKL. The V end was cut by 1 base, the J end by 8 bases, with 11 bases between.

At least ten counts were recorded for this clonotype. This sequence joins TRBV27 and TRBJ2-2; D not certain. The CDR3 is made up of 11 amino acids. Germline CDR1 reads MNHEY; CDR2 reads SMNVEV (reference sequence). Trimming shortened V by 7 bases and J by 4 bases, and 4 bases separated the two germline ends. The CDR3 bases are TGTGCCAGCACCACCACCGGGGAGCTGTTTTTT. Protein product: CASTTTGELFF.

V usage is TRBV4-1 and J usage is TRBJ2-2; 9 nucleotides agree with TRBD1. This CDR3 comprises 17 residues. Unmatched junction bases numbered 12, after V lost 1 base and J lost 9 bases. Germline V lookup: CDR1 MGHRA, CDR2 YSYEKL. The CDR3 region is CASSQVDGTGYGRELFF. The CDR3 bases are TGCGCCAGCAGCCAAGTTGACGGGACAGGGTATGGCCGGGAGCTGTTTTTT.

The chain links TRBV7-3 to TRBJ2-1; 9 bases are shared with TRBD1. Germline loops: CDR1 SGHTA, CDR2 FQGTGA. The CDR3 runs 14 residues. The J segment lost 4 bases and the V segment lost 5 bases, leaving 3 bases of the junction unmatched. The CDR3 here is CASSDRGGYNEQFF. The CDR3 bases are TGTGCCAGCAGCGACAGGGGGGGGTACAATGAGCAGTTCTTC.

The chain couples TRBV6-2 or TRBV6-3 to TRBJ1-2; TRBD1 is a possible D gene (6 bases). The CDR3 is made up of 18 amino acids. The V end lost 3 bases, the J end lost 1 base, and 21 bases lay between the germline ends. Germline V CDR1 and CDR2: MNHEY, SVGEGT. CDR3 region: CASSYTRDKLGLNYGYTF. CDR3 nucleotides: TGTGCCAGCAGTTATACCCGGGACAAGCTCGGCCTTAACTATGGCTACACCTTC.